This T cell receptor (beta chain) was sequenced during a study of blood T cell repertoires in COVID-19. The V gene's germline CDR1 is LGHDT and CDR2 YNNKEL (reference sequence). This CDR3 is built from 14 residues. V was clipped by 0 bases and J by 0 bases, with 5 bases between them. The table came from immunoSEQ multiplex PCR; TCRdb's copy has only in-frame clones and leaves some out. The sample has 120,000 to 150,000 clones; about 85% are singletons. The origin of this receptor is a human donor with acute or convalescent COVID-19. The donor label of this sample is uncertain. This chain connects TRBV3-1 (or the pseudogene TRBV3-2) to TRBJ1-1; D remains unclear. Sequences were obtained from peripheral blood. In nucleotides, the CDR3 is TGTGCCAGCAGCCAAGAATACTTGAACACTGAAGCTTTCTTT. Its translation: CASSQEYLNTEAFF.